A selection of T cell receptor beta chains follows, all from one sample in a study of blood T cell repertoires in COVID-19. Produced via immunoSEQ multiplex PCR; TCRdb's table is partial and in-frame only. The table includes some 150,000 clones, 84% detected once. Sequenced sample: peripheral blood. All receptors come from a man aged 40-49 years who had recovered from COVID-19. Each CDR3 is given with its conserved first and last residue. Each record gives: clone size, J gene, V gene, D gene, CDR3 protein, CDR3 DNA. The D gene is left open where the match is weak. Only part of the rows carry a size: once, few, many, or a class if the clone is expanded.

>.|TRBJ2-5|TRBV5-4|TRBD1
CASSWDGQDFETQYF
TGTGCCAGCAGCTGGGATGGACAGGACTTCGAGACCCAGTACTTC
>.|TRBJ1-6|TRBV10-1|.
CASNFRRGPGYNSPLHF
TGCGCCAGCAACTTCCGACGAGGGCCGGGATATAATTCACCCCTCCACTTT
>.|TRBJ1-4|TRBV29-1|.
CSVERQGTNEKLFF
TGCAGCGTTGAAAGGCAGGGGACGAATGAAAAACTGTTTTTT
>.|TRBJ2-7|TRBV9|TRBD2
CASSGLAGGGEQYF
TGTGCCAGCAGCGGTCTAGCGGGAGGTGGCGAGCAGTACTTC
>.|TRBJ2-1|TRBV29-1|.
CSGWGPGLRYNEQFF
TGCAGCGGGTGGGGTCCGGGACTCCGTTACAATGAGCAGTTCTTC
>few|TRBJ1-2|TRBV11-1|.
CASSFWDKRGYTF
TGTGCCAGCAGCTTTTGGGACAAGAGAGGCTACACCTTC
>.|TRBJ2-7|TRBV14|.
CASSQDPLASDFEQYF
TGTGCCAGCAGCCAAGACCCCCTGGCTAGCGATTTCGAGCAGTACTTC
>.|TRBJ2-3|TRBV7-6|TRBD2
CASSTLSSGGGDTQYF
TGTGCCAGCAGCACCCTCTCTAGCGGGGGCGGAGATACGCAGTATTTT
>few|TRBJ2-5|TRBV5-1|.
CASSSNRVAGETQYF
TGCGCCAGCAGCTCCAACAGGGTGGCTGGGGAGACCCAGTACTTC
>.|TRBJ2-1|TRBV4-3|.
CASSPYPIDNEQFF
TGCGCCAGCAGCCCCTATCCAATTGACAATGAGCAGTTCTTC
>.|TRBJ1-5|TRBV21-1|.
CASSNRQGWGNQPQHF
TGTGCCAGCAGCAACCGACAGGGCTGGGGCAATCAGCCCCAGCATTTT
>.|TRBJ2-5|TRBV29-1|TRBD1
CSVGGTGDLETQYF
TGCAGCGTTGGAGGGACAGGGGATTTGGAGACCCAGTACTTC
>.|TRBJ1-5|TRBV6-6|TRBD1
CASSSGQGLNNQPQHF
TGTGCCAGCAGCAGCGGACAGGGCCTAAACAATCAGCCCCAGCATTTT
>.|TRBJ2-1|TRBV7-2|.
CASSRTRYNEQFF
TGTGCCAGCAGCCGAACTAGATACAATGAGCAGTTCTTC
>.|TRBJ2-2|TRBV2|TRBD1
CASSEGTGPPGELFF
TGTGCCAGCAGTGAGGGGACAGGGCCTCCCGGGGAGCTGTTTTTT
>once|TRBJ1-5|TRBV28|.
CASTPPDWPGQPQHF
TGTGCCAGCACTCCTCCGGACTGGCCGGGGCAGCCCCAGCATTTT
>.|TRBJ1-2|TRBV13|.
CASSLGITANYGYTF
TGTGCCAGCAGCTTAGGTATTACAGCTAACTATGGCTACACCTTC
>.|TRBJ2-3|TRBV6-5|TRBD1
CASSGLGQSTDTQYF
TGTGCCAGCAGCGGTTTGGGACAGTCCACAGATACGCAGTATTTT
>.|TRBJ1-5|TRBV19|TRBD1
CASSRQGEGQPQHF
TGTGCCAGCTCCCGACAGGGAGAGGGACAGCCCCAGCATTTT
>.|TRBJ1-6|TRBV11-1|.
CASSSRDGGNSPLHF
TGTGCCAGCAGCTCTCGGGACGGAGGGAATTCACCCCTCCACTTT
>many|TRBJ1-4|TRBV15|TRBD1
CATSRDRRTGEKLFF
TGTGCCACCAGCAGAGATCGAAGGACAGGGGAAAAACTGTTTTTT
>.|TRBJ2-1|TRBV11-3|.
CASSPPPWRSYNEQFF
TGTGCCAGCAGCCCTCCCCCTTGGCGGTCCTACAATGAGCAGTTCTTC
>.|TRBJ2-4|TRBV7-2|.
CASSALGGNIQYF
TGTGCCAGCAGCGCCCTAGGGGGAAACATTCAGTACTTC
>.|TRBJ2-7|TRBV13|.
CASSSTYEQYF
TGTGCCAGCAGCTCTACCTACGAGCAGTACTTC
>.|TRBJ2-7|TRBV7-9|TRBD1
CASSANRGQGNEQYF
TGTGCCAGCAGCGCCAACAGGGGGCAGGGGAACGAGCAGTACTTC
>.|TRBJ2-1|TRBV19|TRBD2
CASSIPRGGYNEQFF
TGTGCCAGTAGTATTCCTCGGGGGGGTTACAATGAGCAGTTCTTC
>.|TRBJ1-2|TRBV6-1|.
CASSGNQAFEPYGYTF
TGTGCCAGCAGTGGAAACCAGGCGTTTGAGCCCTATGGCTACACCTTC
>.|TRBJ1-1|TRBV2|TRBD1
CASSSRGRRVTEAFF
TGTGCCAGCAGCTCAAGGGGGCGGCGGGTCACTGAAGCTTTCTTT
>.|TRBJ2-3|TRBV30|.
CAWGPQGWGTDTQYF
TGTGCCTGGGGGCCTCAGGGGTGGGGCACAGATACGCAGTATTTT
>once|TRBJ2-4|TRBV4-1|.
CASSQQTFGNIQYF
TGCGCCAGCAGCCAGCAGACATTCGGAAACATTCAGTACTTC
>.|TRBJ1-2|TRBV5-1|.
CASSPRGGDYGYTF
TGCGCCAGCAGCCCCCGCGGCGGGGACTATGGCTACACCTTC
>.|TRBJ2-5|TRBV29-1|.
CSVEGQGSQETQYF
TGCAGCGTTGAAGGGCAGGGGTCCCAAGAGACCCAGTACTTC
>.|TRBJ1-4|TRBV7-8|TRBD1
CASSRDSRPEKLFF
TGTGCCAGCAGCAGGGACAGTAGGCCCGAAAAACTGTTTTTT
>few|TRBJ2-5|TRBV27|.
CASSSLPEGQETQYF
TGTGCCAGCAGTAGCCTTCCGGAGGGCCAAGAGACCCAGTACTTC
>.|TRBJ2-3|TRBV30|.
CARAVGGPSDTQYF
TGTGCGAGAGCGGTGGGGGGGCCATCGGATACGCAGTATTTT
>.|TRBJ2-7|TRBV6-1|TRBD2
CASSDPLGTSGRGEQYF
TGTGCCAGCAGTGACCCCCTCGGGACTAGCGGGAGGGGTGAGCAGTACTTC
>.|TRBJ1-1|TRBV6-1|.
CASSEAYIEAFF
TGTGCCAGCAGTGAAGCGTATATAGAAGCTTTCTTT
>.|TRBJ1-1|TRBV28|TRBD1
CASSFQTGGGTEAFF
TGTGCCAGCAGTTTTCAGACAGGGGGGGGAACTGAAGCTTTCTTT
>many|TRBJ2-6|TRBV11-3|.
CASSLDASSSGANVLTF
TGTGCCAGCAGCTTAGATGCGAGTTCCTCTGGGGCCAACGTCCTGACTTTC